The subject of this entry is one T cell receptor (beta chain). The antigen it recognizes is unknown. Base qualities are not recorded, but no much larger clone differs from it by a single base. The cohort consisted of fewer than 700 healthy bone marrow donors. Cohort members were all nominally healthy when sampled, although unrecorded immune exposures were likely present. The donor tested CMV seronegative and was one of the 352 seronegative cohort members. Each donor provided a peripheral blood sample, and peripheral blood mononuclear cells were used for TCR beta sequencing. The Qiagen DNeasy Blood Extraction Kit was used to extract genomic DNA from the blood cell samples. In the germline V gene (reference sequence), CDR1 corresponds to SEHNR and CDR2 to FQNEAQ. V trim: 0 bases; J trim: 0 bases; unmatched bases: 4. The CDR3 goes from the cysteine to the phenylalanine over 16 residues. Here the CDR3 DNA is all that survives: 48 bases in frame from base 1.

This specimen belongs to a study of cytomegalovirus exposure and HLA in healthy donors (dated 2017 in TCRdb). About the study as a whole: An earlier analysis of 587 of the donors reported 276 Gb of sequence data and about 120 million unique TCR beta sequences obtained from some 200 million T cells. In an earlier analysis of roughly 540 of the donors, high-throughput TCR beta sequencing was used to judge whether each TCR beta V gene segment behaved as functional or pseudogenic. Donor age, sex, ethnicity and CMV serostatus were collected together with the repertoire data. Roughly 5 DR-DQ haplotypes were handled as single units for association and clustering because linkage in the cohort was strong. A later analysis re-examined previously published TCR beta repertoires from about 700 donors and added high-resolution HLA genotyping to investigate patterns of TCR occurrence. In the later analysis, no new phenotypic data were used to find candidate immune exposures; instead, reliance was placed on TCR beta sequences and their occurrence across donors. Typing coverage differed by locus: A, B, C, DRB1 and DQB1 were typed in about 629-640 donors, DQA1 in 500 to 550, DPA1 in roughly 590, and DPB1 in 472. An early release that covered roughly 600 HLA-typed donors contained approximately 290 gigabases of sequencing data and 75 million to 100 million unique TCR sequences. In a later genetic analysis, genome-wide SNP genotypes for about 55% of the roughly 700 donors were used, and that subset was treated as a discovery cohort. Among around 400 genotyped donors of the cohort, an average of around 250,000 unique TCR beta nucleotide sequences was sequenced per donor, of which roughly 18% were non-productive. HLA typing included class I and class II loci at four-digit resolution. The T cell repertoires of around 670 subjects were profiled by immunosequencing and related to cytomegalovirus serostatus. Besides the first cohort of 500 to 700 subjects, a separate validation cohort made up of 120 or so different subjects was used. Every repertoire in the discovery cohort had been generated on one and the same sequencing platform. Among the approximately 400 genotyped donors, approximately 77% belonged to the genetic ancestry cluster associated with self-reported Caucasian donors. The aim of the study was to test whether cataloging public T cell receptors could identify signatures of past pathogen exposure. The study combined high-throughput TCR immunosequencing, statistical association of individual TCRs with disease status, and machine learning to predict cytomegalovirus infection status. Overall study results and their limits: Because the 87-base-pair reads could not distinguish some IMGT-functional V segments, including TRBV6-2 and TRBV6-3, those segments were excluded. Across donors, most TCR sequences were observed very rarely, whereas some public TCRs were present in many individuals. The study listed 150 to 200 TCR beta chains as associated with cytomegalovirus. HLA typing was unavailable for some donors at each locus, so association tests used only the typed subset. The classifier was reported to diagnose cytomegalovirus status with high specificity and sensitivity in both the original cohort and the validation cohort. A later analysis found that HLA-associated TCR beta chains were more clonally expanded and had lower generation probabilities than equally common non-associated chains. An association between a missense DCLRE1C variant and V-gene and J-gene trimming of TCR beta chains was found in a later genetic analysis and replicated in an independent cohort. Specific HLA alleles were associated with 18,000 or so TCR beta sequences at a false discovery rate of 0.05 in a later analysis. In an earlier analysis of around 600 of the donors, most TCR beta V segments appeared in productive rearrangements about 87% or about 30% of the time, broadly matching IMGT annotations. Linkage disequilibrium might explain the correlated functional status among segregating V segments, but an unknown experimental factor could not be ruled out. According to the authors, the approach could potentially be generalized to other disease states and immunological phenotypes. In a later analysis, the rate of TCR association differed among HLA loci, with DRB1 alleles having the most associated TCRs and HLA-C alleles having the fewest. In a later analysis, several top co-occurrence clusters were reported to appear linked to parvovirus B19, influenza, CMV and Epstein-Barr virus. Immune exposure information for the cohort was limited to CMV serostatus. Because counts were too low, approximately 15 rarely observed V segments, including chromosome 9 orphons, were excluded from the earlier analysis of 587 of the donors. A further reported finding was that TCR beta sequences accurately predicted the HLA-A and HLA-B alleles for most subjects in the first cohort. Most CMV-associated TCR beta chains appeared to be HLA-restricted in a later analysis, and the HLA associations seemed to be driven largely by CMV exposure. The presence/absence analyses assumed that sequencing depth was roughly uniform across donors, and that assumption may not be true. In vitro tests confirmed that a few of the cytomegalovirus-associated TCR beta chains recognize cytomegalovirus antigens. The sequencing pipeline was judged likely to have produced a cluster of highly shared sequence variants as a technical artifact. Assigning TCR associations to individual alleles was difficult when HLA alleles, especially DR and DQ, strongly co-occurred. In a later genetic analysis, fewer N-insertions in productive TCRs were reported among donors in an Asian-associated ancestry cluster than the approximately 670-donor mean. This cohort had only TCR beta chains sequenced, and the lack of alpha or paired-chain data limited which features could be detected.

Library preparation used the immunoSEQ multiplex PCR assay. The multiplex PCR relied on a mix of 60 forward primers for TCR Vbeta segments and 13 reverse primers for TCR Jbeta segments. Amplification of the CDR3 region of rearranged TCR beta genes was performed with a multiplex PCR assay on genomic DNA. On the Illumina HiSeq System, the amplified TCR beta libraries were sequenced as 87-base-pair reads. The authors' analysis ran thus. In a later analysis, roughly 80 million unique TCR beta chains were counted across the roughly 670 repertoires, and about 10 million of these chains were shared by at least two donors. Raw reads were error-corrected and collapsed into unique sequences by a nearest-neighbor algorithm in which closely related sequences were merged to remove PCR and sequencing errors. Alignment of CDR3 sequences to IMGT reference sequences was used to assign V, D and J gene segments. For a sequence to be retained, a match of at least six nucleotides was required to both a V gene segment and a J gene segment. A rearrangement counted as productive if the CDR3 had no stop codons and remained in frame with V and J, and every other rearrangement counted as non-productive. Following IMGT convention, CDR3 was defined as the stretch from the second conserved V-encoded cysteine to the conserved J-encoded phenylalanine. The earlier analysis of about 640 of the donors excluded any sequence lacking an unambiguous match to a single V gene segment. An earlier analysis of some 500 of the donors classified V segments as functional when productive rearrangements were above 56.7% and as segregating when the standard deviation between donors was above 5%. To diagnose cytomegalovirus status from the catalog of TCR beta chain sequences, a statistical classification framework was built. A later analysis assigned V and J genes by comparing TCR nucleotide sequences with IMGT/GENE-DB human TR gene sequences. The TCRdist pipeline was used in a later analysis to assign CDR3 sequences and most-parsimonious VDJ recombination scenarios. In a later analysis, every TCR beta chain was defined by the combination of its CDR3 amino acid sequence and its V-gene family, and reads without a unique V-gene family were dropped. To address suspected cross-contamination and a sequencing artifact, a later analysis removed 550 to 750 highly shared, low-generation-probability nucleotide sequences. A later analysis calculated a clonal expansion index for each public chain from normalized within-repertoire ranks of inferred template counts. In a later analysis, generation probabilities were computed with a VDJ recombination model fitted to out-of-frame rearrangements, and the resulting probabilities were checked against IGoR. In a later analysis, TCR-TCR, TCR-HLA and TCR-CMV co-occurrence was scored with hypergeometric tests, and a repertoire-size bias correction was applied to TCR pairs. A later analysis estimated false discovery rates by permuting HLA or CMV assignments 20 times. In a later analysis, co-occurring TCRs were grouped using DBSCAN, and TCRdist sequence similarity was added for clustering within HLA-allele-positive subsets. Repertoires with fewer than 30,000 or more than 120,000 public chains, plus five repertoires with anomalous nucleotide sharing, were excluded from co-occurrence clustering. This immuneACCESS table, as held by TCRdb, lists in-frame sequences with V and J called but not all clones. Of the missing ones, under half trace to an unresolved V gene in checked studies; the others have no known cause. That table gives V, J and clone size, and the DNA gave D and trimming. The sample has 130,000 or so clones on record, around 72% of them singletons. Approximately 1.6% of the sample rests with the top ten.

The specimen was PBMCs. Recombination joined TRBV7-9 with TRBJ2-7; 8 junctional bases match TRBD1. The sequence was collected from a woman aged 18 to 35 in good health and CMV-seronegative. The sequenced DNA is TGTGCCAGCAGCTTAGCGACAGGGGCGAGCTCCTACGAGCAGTACTTC. It translates as CASSLATGASSYEQYF.